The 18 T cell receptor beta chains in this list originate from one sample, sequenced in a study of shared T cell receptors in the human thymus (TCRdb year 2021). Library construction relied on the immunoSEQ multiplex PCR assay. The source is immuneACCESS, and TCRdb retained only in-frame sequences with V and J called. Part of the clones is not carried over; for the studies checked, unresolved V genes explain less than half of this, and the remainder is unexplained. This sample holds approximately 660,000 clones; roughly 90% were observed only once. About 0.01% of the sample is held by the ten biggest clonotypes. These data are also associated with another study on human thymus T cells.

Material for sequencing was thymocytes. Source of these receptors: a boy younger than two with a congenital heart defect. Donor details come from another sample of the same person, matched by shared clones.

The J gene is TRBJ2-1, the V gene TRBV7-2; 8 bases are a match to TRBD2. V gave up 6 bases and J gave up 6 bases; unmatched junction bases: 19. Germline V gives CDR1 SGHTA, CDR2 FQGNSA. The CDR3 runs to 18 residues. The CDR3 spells CASSLPVRTSCWGNEQFF. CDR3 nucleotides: TGTGCCAGCAGTTTACCCGTCAGGACTAGCTGCTGGGGCAATGAGCAGTTCTTC.

The CDR3, as DNA: TGTGCCAGCAGTGCTAGTCGGGGACTAGCGGCGCACGAGCAGTACTTC. It translates to CASSASRGLAAHEQYF. V gene TRBV25-1 combines with J gene TRBJ2-7, with 11 bases that match TRBD2. The CDR3 loop spans 16 amino acids. In germline, CDR1 is MGHDK, CDR2 SYGVNS. J gave up 5 bases and V 4 bases, and 10 bases lay outside the gene matches.

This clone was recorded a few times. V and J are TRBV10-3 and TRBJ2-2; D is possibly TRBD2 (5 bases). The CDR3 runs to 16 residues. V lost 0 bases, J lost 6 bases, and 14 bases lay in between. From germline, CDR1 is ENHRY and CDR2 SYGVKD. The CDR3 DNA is TGTGCCATCAGTGAGTCTCCAGCGGTCCGGTCCGGGGAGCTGTTTTTT. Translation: CAISESPAVRSGELFF.

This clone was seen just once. CDR3 loop: CASSVKTSVLPQYF. In DNA, the CDR3 is TGTGCCAGCAGTGTAAAAACTAGCGTCTTACCGCAGTATTTT. The chain recombines TRBV27 with TRBJ2-3; 7 nucleotides match TRBD2. This CDR3 comprises 14 residues. V lost 5 bases to trimming and J lost 10 bases; unmatched junction nucleotides: 12. Germline V gene sequence: CDR1 MNHEY, CDR2 SMNVEV (reference sequence).

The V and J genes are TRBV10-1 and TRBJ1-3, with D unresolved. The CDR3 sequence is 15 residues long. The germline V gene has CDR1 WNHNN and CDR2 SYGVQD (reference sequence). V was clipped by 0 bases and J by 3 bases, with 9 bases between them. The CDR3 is CASSESPGGGNTIYF. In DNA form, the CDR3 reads TGCGCCAGCAGTGAGTCTCCCGGAGGTGGAAACACCATATATTTT.

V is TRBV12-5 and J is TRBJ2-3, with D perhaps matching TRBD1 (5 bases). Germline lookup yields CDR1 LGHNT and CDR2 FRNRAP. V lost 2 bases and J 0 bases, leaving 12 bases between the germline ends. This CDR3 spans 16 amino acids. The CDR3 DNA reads TGTGCTAGTGGTTTGATGGACAACGGTAGCACAGATACGCAGTATTTT. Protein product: CASGLMDNGSTDTQYF.

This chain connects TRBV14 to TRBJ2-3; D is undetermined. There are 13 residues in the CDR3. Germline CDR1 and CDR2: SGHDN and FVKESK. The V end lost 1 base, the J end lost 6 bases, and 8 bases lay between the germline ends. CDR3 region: CASSQAHLDTQYF. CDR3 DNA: TGTGCCAGCAGCCAAGCCCACTTGGATACGCAGTATTTT.

For the CDR3, the DNA is TGTGCCACCATTCGGTCGGGTGCAGCGAACACCGGGGAGCTGTTTTTT. Its translation is CATIRSGAANTGELFF. The chain combines TRBV6-6 with TRBJ2-2; D is ambiguous. This CDR3 contains 16 residues. Germline V gene lookup returns CDR1 MNHNY and CDR2 SVGAGI (reference sequence). V was clipped by 10 bases and J by 0 bases, with 18 bases between them.

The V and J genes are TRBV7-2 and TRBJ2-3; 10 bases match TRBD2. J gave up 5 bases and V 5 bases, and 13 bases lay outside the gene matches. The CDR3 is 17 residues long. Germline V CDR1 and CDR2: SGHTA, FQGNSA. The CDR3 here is CASSPRKREGRGDTQYF. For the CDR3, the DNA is TGTGCCAGCAGCCCTAGAAAGCGGGAGGGCCGGGGAGATACGCAGTATTTT. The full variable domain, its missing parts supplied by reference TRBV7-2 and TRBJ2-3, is GAGVSQSPSNKVTEKGKDVELRCDPISGHTALYWYRQSLGQGLEFLIYFQGNSAPDKSGLPSDRFSAERTGGSVSTLTIQRTQQEDSAVYLCASSPRKREGRGDTQYFGPGTRLTVL.

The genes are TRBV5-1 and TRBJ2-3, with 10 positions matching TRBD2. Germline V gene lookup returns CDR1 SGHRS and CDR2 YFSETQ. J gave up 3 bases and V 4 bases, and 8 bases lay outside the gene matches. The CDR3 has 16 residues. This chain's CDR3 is CASSRGPGLATDTQYF. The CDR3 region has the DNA TGCGCCAGCAGCAGGGGGCCGGGACTAGCGACAGATACGCAGTATTTT.

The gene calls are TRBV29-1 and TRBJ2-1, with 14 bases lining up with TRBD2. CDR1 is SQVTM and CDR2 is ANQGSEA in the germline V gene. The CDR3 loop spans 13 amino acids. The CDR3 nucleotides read TGCAGTACCGGGACTAGCGGGAGTAATGAGCAGTTCTTC. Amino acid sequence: CSTGTSGSNEQFF.

This CDR3 is CASSEALSGLEQFF. The CDR3 DNA follows: TGTGCCAGCAGTGAAGCGCTGTCAGGGTTAGAGCAGTTCTTC. This sequence joins TRBV2 and TRBJ2-1, with D perhaps matching TRBD1 (5 bases). Trimming left V 0 bases short and J 10 bases short, with 13 bases between. The CDR3 totals 14 residues. The germline gives CDR1 SNHLY, CDR2 FYNNEI.

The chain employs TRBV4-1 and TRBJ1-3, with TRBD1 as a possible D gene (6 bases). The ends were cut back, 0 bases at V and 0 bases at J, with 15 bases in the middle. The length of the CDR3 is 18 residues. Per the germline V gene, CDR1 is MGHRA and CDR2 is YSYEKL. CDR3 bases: TGCGCCAGCAGCCAAGAGTTAGACAGGACGCACTCTGGAAACACCATATATTTT. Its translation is CASSQELDRTHSGNTIYF.

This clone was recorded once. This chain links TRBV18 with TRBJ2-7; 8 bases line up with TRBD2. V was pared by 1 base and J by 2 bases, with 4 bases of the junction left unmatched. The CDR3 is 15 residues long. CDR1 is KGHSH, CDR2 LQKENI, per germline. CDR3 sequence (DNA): TGTGCCAGCTCACCACGACTAGCGAACGCCTACGAGCAGTACTTC. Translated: CASSPRLANAYEQYF.

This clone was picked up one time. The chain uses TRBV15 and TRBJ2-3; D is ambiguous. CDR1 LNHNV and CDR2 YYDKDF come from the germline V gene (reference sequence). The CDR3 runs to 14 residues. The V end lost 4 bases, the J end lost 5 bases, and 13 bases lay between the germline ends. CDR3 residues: CATSNIHGGDTQYF. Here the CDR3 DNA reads TGTGCCACCAGCAATATTCACGGTGGAGATACGCAGTATTTT.

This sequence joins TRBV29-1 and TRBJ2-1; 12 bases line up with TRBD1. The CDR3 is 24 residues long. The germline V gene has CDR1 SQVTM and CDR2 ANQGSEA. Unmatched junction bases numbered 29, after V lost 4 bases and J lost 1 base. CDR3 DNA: TGCAGCGTTGGGGTTCCCGGGACAGGGGGCGAAACTAGCGGGACGATGCTATCCTACAATGAGCAGTTCTTC. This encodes CSVGVPGTGGETSGTMLSYNEQFF.

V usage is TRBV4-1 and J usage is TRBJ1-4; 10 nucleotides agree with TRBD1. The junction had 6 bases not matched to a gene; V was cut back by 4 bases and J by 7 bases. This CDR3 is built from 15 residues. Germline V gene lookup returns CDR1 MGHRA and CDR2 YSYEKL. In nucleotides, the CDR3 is TGCGCCAGCAGCCCCCCCCGGGACAGGGGTGAAAAACTGTTTTTT. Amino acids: CASSPPRDRGEKLFF.

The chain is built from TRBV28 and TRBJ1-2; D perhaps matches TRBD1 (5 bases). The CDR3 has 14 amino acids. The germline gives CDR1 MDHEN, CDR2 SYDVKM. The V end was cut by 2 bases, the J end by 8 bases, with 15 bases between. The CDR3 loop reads CASSLRGTLWGYTF. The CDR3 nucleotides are TGTGCCAGCAGTTTACGGGGGACTCTATGGGGCTACACCTTC.